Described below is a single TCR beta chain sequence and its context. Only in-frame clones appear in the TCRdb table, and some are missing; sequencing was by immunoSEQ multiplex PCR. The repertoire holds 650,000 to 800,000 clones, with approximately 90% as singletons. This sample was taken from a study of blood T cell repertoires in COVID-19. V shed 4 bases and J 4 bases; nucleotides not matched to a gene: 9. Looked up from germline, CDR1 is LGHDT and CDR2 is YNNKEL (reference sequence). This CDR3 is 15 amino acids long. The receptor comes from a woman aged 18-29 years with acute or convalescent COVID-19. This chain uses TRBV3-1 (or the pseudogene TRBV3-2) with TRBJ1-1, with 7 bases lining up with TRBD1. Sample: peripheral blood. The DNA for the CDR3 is TGTGCCAGCAGCCCCAAGGGGGCGCGGAGCACTGAAGCTTTCTTT. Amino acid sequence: CASSPKGARSTEAFF.